One sample yielded the 27 T cell receptor beta chains listed below, sequenced in a study of chemoradiotherapy in HPV16-positive cancers. Clones were sequenced by immunoSEQ multiplex PCR, and TCRdb holds only the in-frame ones, with some missing. Here the sample spans 13,000 or so clones, about 90% being singletons. The material sequenced was blood, taken from a patient who underwent chemoradiotherapy. These receptors came from a human donor with HPV-associated anogenital cancer.

The J gene is TRBJ1-5, the V gene TRBV2; D remains unclear. The CDR3 consists of 14 residues. The V end was cut by 6 bases, the J end by 3 bases, with 12 bases between. Germline V gene data show CDR1 as SNHLY and CDR2 as FYNNEI. The CDR3 nucleotides read TGTGCCAGCAGCGACACCGGGCACAATCAGCCCCAGCATTTT. It is translated as CASSDTGHNQPQHF.

V and J are TRBV27 and TRBJ2-7, with D possibly being TRBD2 (6 bases). V gave up 5 bases and J gave up 5 bases, with 19 bases separating them. Germline loops: CDR1 MNHEY, CDR2 SMNVEV (reference sequence). The CDR3 runs to 15 residues. CDR3: CASSPWGDGGDEQYF. For the CDR3, the DNA is TGTGCCAGCAGTCCCTGGGGGGACGGAGGCGACGAGCAGTACTTC.

The chain employs TRBV27 and TRBJ2-2; a weak D match, TRBD1 (6 bases). The CDR3 is made up of 15 amino acids. Trimming removed 5 bases at V and 5 bases at J, with 15 bases between. Germline CDR1 reads MNHEY; CDR2 reads SMNVEV (reference sequence). The CDR3 protein is CASSTGGHRTGELFF. The CDR3, as DNA: TGTGCCAGCAGTACTGGGGGACACCGTACCGGGGAGCTGTTTTTT.

As for this clone: The sample has other DNA sequences that encode this CDR3 too. The chain uses TRBV6-5 and TRBJ1-1; 7 nucleotides agree with TRBD1. Germline V CDR1 and CDR2: MNHEY, SVGAGI. The CDR3 consists of 15 residues. Trimming took 0 bases from V and 3 from J; bases not matched to a gene: 4. CDR3 protein: CASSYSPGGDTEAFF. CDR3 bases: TGTGCCAGCAGTTACTCACCAGGGGGGGACACTGAAGCTTTCTTT.

In regard to this clone: Germline is not matched at one junction end, which may reflect a read error. The chain recombines TRBV11-1 with TRBJ2-7; D not certain. Germline assignment: CDR1 SGHAT and CDR2 FQDESV (reference sequence). The CDR3 is 11 residues long. The CDR3 region is CASSSLTAMGF. The CDR3, as DNA: TGTGCCAGCAGCTCCTTAACTGCGATGGGCTTC.

The rearrangement joins TRBV9 to TRBJ2-2; 7 nucleotides match TRBD1. The CDR3 runs to 14 residues. Per germline, CDR1 SGDLS and CDR2 YYNGEE. The V gene end was trimmed by 4 bases and the J gene end by 6 bases; junction bases not matched to a gene: 6. The chain's CDR3 is CASSFTGVAGELFF. The CDR3 bases are TGTGCCAGCAGCTTTACAGGGGTGGCCGGGGAGCTGTTTTTT.

The rearrangement links TRBV7-3 to TRBJ2-1; no clear D gene. CDR1 is SGHTA, CDR2 FQGTGA, per germline. V was clipped by 5 bases and J by 2 bases, with 7 bases between them. The CDR3 spans 13 residues. The CDR3 here is CASSHGTYNEQFF. CDR3 coding DNA: TGTGCCAGCAGCCATGGGACCTACAATGAGCAGTTCTTC.

The V gene is TRBV2, the J gene TRBJ1-4; D perhaps matches TRBD1 (5 bases). Trimming stripped 3 bases from V and 7 bases from J, with 15 bases between. Germline V CDR1 and CDR2: SNHLY, FYNNEI. The CDR3 covers 15 residues. CDR3 nucleotides: TGTGCCAGCAGTGATTATGAGGGGATGACTGAAAAACTGTTTTTT. Protein sequence: CASSDYEGMTEKLFF.

J is TRBJ2-1 and V is TRBV9, with D possibly being TRBD2 (5 bases). The CDR3 contains 16 residues. Germline V gives CDR1 SGDLS, CDR2 YYNGEE. V lost 1 base and J lost 0, with 11 bases in between. Here the CDR3 DNA reads TGTGCCAGCAGCGTATATCGGGGTAGCTCCTACAATGAGCAGTTCTTC. Translation: CASSVYRGSSYNEQFF.

The chain joins TRBV18 to TRBJ1-1, with 7 positions matching TRBD1. J was trimmed by 5 bases and V by 1 base; bases with no gene match: 7. The CDR3 totals 15 residues. Germline values: CDR1 KGHSH, CDR2 LQKENI. CDR3 amino acids: CASSPLDRTWTEAFF. Here the CDR3 DNA reads TGTGCCAGCTCACCACTGGACAGGACGTGGACTGAAGCTTTCTTT.

J is TRBJ2-5 and V is TRBV18, with no clear D. This CDR3 contains 12 residues. V lost 2 bases to trimming and J lost 4 bases, with 5 bases between them. Germline CDR1 reads KGHSH; CDR2 reads LQKENI. The CDR3 spells CASSPERETQYF. CDR3 coding DNA: TGTGCCAGCTCACCAGAGAGAGAGACCCAGTACTTC.

V gene TRBV19 combines with J gene TRBJ2-3; D uncertain. CDR1 and CDR2 (germline): LNHDA, SQIVND (reference sequence). The CDR3 length is 13 residues. Trimming took 6 bases from V and 4 from J, leaving 11 bases between them. The CDR3 here is CASSTTFPDTQYF. In DNA form, the CDR3 reads TGTGCCAGTAGCACAACCTTCCCAGATACGCAGTATTTT.

This clone appeared a single time. The V gene is TRBV13, the J gene TRBJ1-2; D is unclear. V was cut by 2 bases and J by 4 bases, with 5 bases left in between. This CDR3 spans 12 amino acids. Germline V gives CDR1 PRHDT, CDR2 FYEKMQ (reference sequence). CDR3 amino acids: CASSLRGYGYTF. The DNA of the CDR3 is TGTGCCAGCAGCTTAAGAGGCTATGGCTACACCTTC.

This rearrangement joins TRBV11-2 to TRBJ2-2; D gene unclear. V was clipped by 8 bases and J by 3 bases, with 7 bases between them. This CDR3 has 12 amino acids. Germline V gene sequence: CDR1 SGHAT, CDR2 FQNNGV. CDR3 protein: CASAKDTGELFF. The CDR3 DNA follows: TGTGCCAGCGCAAAGGACACCGGGGAGCTGTTTTTT.

The rearrangement links TRBV6-5 to TRBJ2-7, with 8 bases identical to TRBD1. CDR3 length equals 14 residues. Trimming at V came to 6 bases and at J to 2 bases, leaving 6 bases not matched to a gene. In germline, CDR1 is MNHEY, CDR2 SVGAGI. This chain's CDR3 is CASSRTGRTYEQYF. CDR3 sequence (DNA): TGTGCCAGCAGCAGGACAGGGAGGACCTACGAGCAGTACTTC.

This sequence joins TRBV5-4 and TRBJ2-5, with a tentative D call TRBD1 (6 bases). The CDR3 length is 14 residues. Germline assignment: CDR1 SGHNT and CDR2 YYREEE (reference sequence). Trimming took off 0 bases at V and 5 bases at J, with 11 bases between the two ends. CDR3 sequence (DNA): TGTGCCAGCAGCTTGGCCCTGCAGGGGGAGACCCAGTACTTC. As protein: CASSLALQGETQYF.

This clone was seen only a few times. This chain connects TRBV2 to TRBJ1-1; no reliable D call. The CDR3 has 11 amino acids. Trimming pared 10 bases from V and 4 bases from J, leaving 10 bases between. Germline CDR1 SNHLY, CDR2 FYNNEI. For the CDR3, the DNA is TGTGCCACCCGGCTACTCACTGAAGCTTTCTTT. Residues: CATRLLTEAFF.

This chain uses TRBV19 with TRBJ1-5, with D possibly TRBD1 on 5 matching bases. The CDR3 loop spans 13 amino acids. The V end lost 2 bases, the J end lost 6 bases, and 8 bases lay between the germline ends. From germline, CDR1 is LNHDA and CDR2 SQIVND (reference sequence). The CDR3 reads CASSIYGGQPQHF. CDR3 bases: TGTGCCAGTAGTATATACGGGGGTCAGCCCCAGCATTTT.

The chain has TRBV28 and TRBJ2-7; the match to TRBD1 covers 8 bases. From germline, CDR1 is MDHEN and CDR2 SYDVKM. CDR3 length: 15 residues. V shed 1 base, J shed 3 bases, and the junction held 5 bases outside the gene matches. DNA of the CDR3: TGTGCCAGCAGTTTATACGGACAGGGTTACTACGAGCAGTACTTC. This gives the protein CASSLYGQGYYEQYF.

V usage is TRBV27 and J usage is TRBJ1-1; 10 positions match TRBD1. The CDR3 has 16 amino acids. Germline CDR1 and CDR2: MNHEY and SMNVEV (reference sequence). Trimming took 7 bases from V and 4 from J; bases not matched to a gene: 12. The CDR3: CASTSLGTGVRTEAFF. DNA for the CDR3: TGTGCCAGCACCTCTTTGGGGACAGGGGTTCGCACTGAAGCTTTCTTT.

This clone was seen more than once but under ten times. V is TRBV27 and J is TRBJ1-2; 7 bases agree with TRBD1. The J segment lost 1 base and the V segment lost 8 bases, leaving 10 bases of the junction unmatched. Germline-derived CDR1 and CDR2 are MNHEY and SMNVEV (reference sequence). This CDR3 is built from 15 residues. The CDR3 region is CASRIQGSGNYGYTF. The CDR3 DNA reads TGTGCCAGCCGAATACAGGGGTCGGGTAACTATGGCTACACCTTC.

The count of this clone is one. The chain recombines TRBV5-1 with TRBJ2-6, with 7 nucleotides matching TRBD1. The CDR3 is 17 amino acids. Germline CDR1 reads SGHRS; CDR2 reads YFSETQ. J gave up 0 bases and V 4 bases, and 7 bases lay outside the gene matches. The CDR3 DNA is TGCGCCAGCAGCGGCAGGGGACAGATCTCTGGGGCCAACGTCCTGACTTTC. Translated, it gives CASSGRGQISGANVLTF.

J is TRBJ2-7 and V is TRBV6-5, with 8 bases identical to TRBD1. J gave up 7 bases and V 5 bases, and 13 bases lay outside the gene matches. CDR1 and CDR2 from the germline V gene are MNHEY and SVGAGI. This CDR3 is 15 amino acids long. The CDR3 nucleotides read TGTGCCAGCAGTCCCCCCCGGGACAGGATAGTTGAGCAGTACTTC. It yields the protein CASSPPRDRIVEQYF.

This clone has more than one count but fewer than ten. The CDR3 loop reads CATSRDHGTLGAGNTIYF. The CDR3 nucleotides read TGTGCCACCAGCAGAGATCATGGGACCCTGGGTGCTGGAAACACCATATATTTT. The chain carries TRBV15 and TRBJ1-3; weak D call: TRBD1 (5 bases). This CDR3 is built from 18 residues. CDR1 is LNHNV, CDR2 YYDKDF, per germline (reference sequence). The ends were cut back, 0 bases at V and 2 bases at J, with 17 bases in the middle.

The V and J genes are TRBV30 and TRBJ2-1; TRBD2 aligns across 7 bases. V lost 3 bases and J lost 0; bases outside the gene matches: 8. The CDR3 is made up of 16 amino acids. Germline V gene sequence: CDR1 GTSNPN, CDR2 SVGIG (reference sequence). The DNA for the CDR3 is TGTGCCTGGAGAGAGGGAGGGGCCAGCTCCTACAATGAGCAGTTCTTC. It is translated as CAWREGGASSYNEQFF.

This chain joins TRBV29-1 and TRBJ2-2, with D possibly matching TRBD1 (5 bases). CDR1 is SQVTM and CDR2 is ANQGSEA in the germline V gene. The V gene lost 7 bases and the J gene lost 7 bases, with 16 bases spanning the gap. The CDR3 is made up of 13 amino acids. The CDR3: CSADGHLGGELFF. The CDR3 DNA reads as TGCAGCGCTGACGGACATTTGGGCGGGGAGCTGTTTTTT.

Details on this clone: The limits of the CDR3 on the DNA are not certain, so only TCRdb's listed CDR3 is given. This chain uses TRBV27 with TRBJ2-7. Germline V gene lookup returns CDR1 MNHEY and CDR2 SMNVEV (reference sequence). The CDR3 is 15 amino acids long, termini counted. This CDR3 reads CASSSVRGSSYEQYF.